This entry lists 6 T cell receptor beta chains sequenced from one sample in a study of blood T cell repertoires in COVID-19. TCRdb's copy holds only in-frame clones and misses some; the assay was immunoSEQ multiplex PCR. The table lists about 400,000 clones, just under 90% of them singletons. The sequencing sample was made of PBMCs or T cells enriched from blood (not recorded which). These receptors all stem from a woman aged 50 to 60 who had recovered from COVID-19.

This CDR3 reads CASSVVKIGTTGAGELFF. CDR3 nucleotides: TGTGCCAGCAGCGTAGTAAAGATAGGAACCACGGGAGCCGGGGAGCTGTTTTTT. The chain joins TRBV9 to TRBJ2-2, with D tentatively TRBD2 (6 bases). Trimming removed 0 bases from V and 6 bases from J, with 21 bases in between. Germline V gene data show CDR1 as SGDLS and CDR2 as YYNGEE. The CDR3 is made up of 18 amino acids. The entire variable domain, with the rest obtained from reference TRBV9 and TRBJ2-2, is as follows: DSGVTQTPKHLITATGQRVTLRCSPRSGDLSVYWYQQSLDQGLQFLIQYYNGEERAKGNILERFSAQQFPDLHSELNLSSLELGDSALYFCASSVVKIGTTGAGELFFGEGSRLTVL.

The CDR3 region is CAISEKRSDGYTF. The CDR3 DNA follows: TGTGCCATCAGTGAAAAGAGGTCGGATGGCTACACCTTC. The chain combines TRBV10-3 with TRBJ1-2; D uncertain. Deletions cut 3 bases from V and 6 bases from J, with 11 bases between. There are 13 residues in the CDR3. Germline-derived CDR1 and CDR2 are ENHRY and SYGVKD.

This sequence joins TRBV9 and TRBJ2-5, with no clear D. CDR1 and CDR2 (germline): SGDLS, YYNGEE. This CDR3 is 13 amino acids long. Trimming stripped 0 bases from V and 2 bases from J, with 5 bases between. Here the CDR3 DNA reads TGTGCCAGCAGCGTAGATGTACAAGAGACCCAGTACTTC. Its translation: CASSVDVQETQYF.

This chain links TRBV5-1 with TRBJ1-1, with 7 nucleotides matching TRBD1. V gave up 7 bases and J gave up 0 bases; unmatched junction bases: 6. Germline V lookup: CDR1 SGHRS, CDR2 YFSETQ. This CDR3 comprises 14 residues. The CDR3 spells CASAAGTVNTEAFF. In DNA form, the CDR3 reads TGCGCCAGCGCGGCCGGGACAGTGAACACTGAAGCTTTCTTT.

This clone has just a few counts. The CDR3 region is CASSTDPGQGNTEAFF. The CDR3 nucleotides read TGTGCCAGTAGTACCGACCCGGGACAGGGAAACACTGAAGCTTTCTTT. The chain carries TRBV19 and TRBJ1-1; 9 bases match TRBD1. Germline values: CDR1 LNHDA, CDR2 SQIVND (reference sequence). The CDR3 has 16 residues. After removal of 4 bases from V and 2 bases from J, the junction contained 8 bases not matched to a gene.

As for this clone: In the same sample, other DNA sequences code for this CDR3. The V call is TRBV7-3, the J call TRBJ1-1, with unresolved D. The CDR3 has 13 residues. Germline V gene sequence: CDR1 SGHTA, CDR2 FQGTGA. V shed 2 bases and J shed 1 base, with 5 bases lying between them. The CDR3 spells CASSLSGNTEAFF. In DNA, the CDR3 is TGTGCCAGCAGCTTATCAGGGAACACTGAAGCTTTCTTT.